This paragraph covers one TCR beta chain sequence. Its antigen is not identified. The data originate from a study of PD-1 blockade in classical Hodgkin lymphoma. Regarding the study as a whole: In newly diagnosed patients, baseline TCR diversity was reportedly below that of healthy donors. Complete responders started with a diversity level that resembled newly diagnosed patients at baseline. CD4+ but not CD8+ TCR diversity rose significantly by C4D1.

V was shortened by 2 bases and J by 1 base, with 18 bases between the two germline ends. The CDR3 loop spans 17 amino acids. CDR1 SGHTA and CDR2 FQGNSA come from the germline V gene. Sequencing used immunoSEQ multiplex PCR; TCRdb keeps in-frame clones, though not all of them. The sample carries just under 65,000 clones, 85% to 95% recorded once. Time point of the sample: cycle 4 day 1 (C4D1), after about 6 weeks of nivolumab. Every patient was affected by relapse after autologous stem cell transplantation, while exposure to brentuximab vedotin was not uniform. The material sequenced was peripheral blood mononuclear cells (PBMCs), taken before the fourth cycle of nivolumab. The chain couples TRBV7-2 to TRBJ2-7; D ambiguous. The receptor comes from a human donor with classical Hodgkin lymphoma. CDR3 DNA sequence: TGTGCCAGCAGCTTATGGGGTCGCACCACCTTTTCCTACGAGCAGTACTTC. Translating gives CASSLWGRTTFSYEQYF.